This TCR beta chain was sequenced during a study of T-cell memory formation after mild COVID-19 (dated by TCRdb to about 2021). For the study in its entirety: Most TCR sequence clusters were specific to one of the two donors. The cohort was made up of two young adult volunteers, one female and one male, who were previously healthy. In two donors, T-cell clones that expanded and contracted after mild COVID-19 were followed by sequencing TCRalpha and TCRbeta repertoires longitudinally.

The CDR3 has 18 amino acids, counting the end cysteine and phenylalanine. CDR3 DNA only is kept here, 54 bases in frame from base 1. Germline trimming: 6 bases from V, 0 bases from J; junction bases outside gene matches: 16. CDR1 SGHRS and CDR2 YFSETQ were looked up in the germline V gene. TCRdb records Illumina NovaSeq 6000 as the sequencer. TCRalpha and TCRbeta cDNA libraries were built by 5'RACE with constant-segment primers, adding sample barcodes and unique molecular identifiers. RNA was extracted from every sample with Trizol reagent. Library amplification was performed in two PCR steps, and a second sample barcode and Illumina TruSeq adapters were introduced in the second step. Libraries were sequenced on an Illumina NovaSeq with 2 x 150 bp paired-end reads. Turning to the authors' computational methods: The reads were demultiplexed and collapsed into UMI-guided consensus sequences using migec v1.2.7. Using mixcr v2.1.11, the UMI consensuses were aligned to TRA and TRB V and J templates and assembled into clonotypes. Clonotypes were classified as expanded or contracted when called significant by both edgeR and NoisET, with noise models trained on biological replicates. For edgeR calls, the cutoffs were a false discovery rate-adjusted p below 0.01 and a log2 fold-change threshold of 1. As an exploratory analysis of dynamics, max-normalized trajectories of the 1000 most abundant clonotypes were examined by PCA with hierarchical clustering. The CD4 or CD8 phenotype of responding clones was assigned using the separately sequenced CD4+ and CD8+ repertoires. Clones were called with MiXCR by TCRdb after fastp trimmed the public reads at Q25, and only in-frame beta chains were retained. Under each unique CDR3 protein, matching rows form one entry showing the most common genes and DNA. TCRdb assigned the V and J calls; the authors' analysis was not used. Within this sample are around 140,000 distinct CDR3 sequences, with 6% to 7% of them counted one time only. 2% to 2.5% of the sample is held by the ten biggest clonotypes.

Notes on this clonotype: Its antigen is still unknown. The sample holds no much larger clone one base away, and base qualities are not on file.

Ficoll-Paque density gradient centrifugation was used to isolate PBMCs. Overall results and qualifications from the work: Contracting CD4+ clones appeared mostly in the CM and EM memory subsets, whereas CD8+ clones were enriched in EMRA. Balanced CD4/CD8 phenotypes were observed for clones contracting from day 15 to 85, whereas a bias towards CD4+ was observed for a second wave of clones expanding from day 15 to 37. SARS-CoV-2 specificity of the second-wave clones peaking on day 37 was not confirmed. The study covered only a couple of mild cases, and larger cohorts including severe cases with pre-infection samples were considered necessary. Some responding clones were detected in pre-infection memory, which suggested that pre-existing cross-reactive memory T cells had joined the SARS-CoV-2 response.

Source material: PBMCs or a T cell subset sorted from them (not recorded which). The chain uses TRBV5-1 and TRBJ1-1; the central 8 bases match TRBD1. The sequence derives from an adult woman who had mild COVID-19 (a few samples of this study predate the infection). The sample titles of this study are shuffled in the database, so cell type and time point are left out; the donor was told from shared clones. The sequence in DNA is TGCGCCAGCATTAAATACAGGGGGGCTCGTAGCATGAACACTGAAGCTTTCTTT. It translates to CASIKYRGARSMNTEAFF.